This T cell receptor beta chain appears in the sequencing data of a study of CD8 T cells in ankylosing spondylitis. The length of the CDR3 is 16 residues. Germline V gives CDR1 DFQATT, CDR2 SNEGSKA (reference sequence). V lost 0 bases to trimming and J lost 1 base, with 15 bases between them. This clonotype was counted at least ten times. TCRdb used MiXCR to reprocess the 5' RACE reads, holding one entry per CDR3 protein. The profile covers some 240,000 distinct CDR3 sequences, with about 24% appearing a single time and less than 0.75% taken by the ten largest. The chain employs TRBV20-1 and TRBJ1-1, with a tentative D call TRBD1 (5 bases). The source of this sequence is a male donor with ankylosing spondylitis or in good health (not recorded which). Input material: blood, either unsorted or a sorted T cell fraction (not recorded which). The CDR3 here is CSARDLRGGRNTEAFF. CDR3 nucleotides: TGCAGTGCTAGAGATCTAAGGGGTGGAAGGAACACTGAAGCTTTCTTT.